Listed below are T cell receptor beta chains from one sample, sequenced in a study of blood T cell repertoires in COVID-19. Here immunoSEQ multiplex PCR was the method, and the copy in TCRdb shows in-frame clones only, minus some. Of about 74,000 clones in the sample, around four fifths were seen once. Sequenced: peripheral blood. These receptors came from a man between 65 and 85 years old with acute or convalescent COVID-19. CDR3s include the opening cysteine and the closing phenylalanine or tryptophan. The D gene is left open where the match is weak.

TRBV28	TRBD1	TRBJ1-5	16	TGTGCCAGCAGGACCCACAGGGGATTCGGCAATCAGCCCCAGCATTTT	CASRTHRGFGNQPQHF
TRBV18	TRBD1	TRBJ1-5	13	TGTGCCAGCTCGTCGACAGGGGATCAGCCCCAGCATTTT	CASSSTGDQPQHF
TRBV9	.	TRBJ1-3	15	TGTGCCAGCAGCGTAGCCTCAGGGCTTGGAAACACCATATATTTT	CASSVASGLGNTIYF
TRBV1	.	TRBJ1-2	14	TGCACCAGCAGCCGTTCGACAGGGCACTATGGCTACACCTTC	CTSSRSTGHYGYTF
TRBV19	.	TRBJ1-2	17	TGTGCCAGTAGTATAGATCGACGGGTCAGCCTCCACTATGGCTACACCTTC	CASSIDRRVSLHYGYTF
TRBV11-2	TRBD2	TRBJ2-3	16	TGTGCCAGCAGCCTTACGTGGGGGGGAAACACAGATACGCAGTATTTT	CASSLTWGGNTDTQYF
TRBV9	TRBD1	TRBJ2-7	16	TGTGCCAGCAGTCCGCACACCGGGACAGCAATCGACGAGCAGTACTTC	CASSPHTGTAIDEQYF
TRBV9	TRBD2	TRBJ2-7	16	TGTGCCAGCAGCGTAGGTTCCGGACTAGTAAGGAGCGAGCAGTACTTC	CASSVGSGLVRSEQYF
TRBV15	.	TRBJ1-2	15	TGTGCCACCAGCAGAGTATATGGAGATAACTATGGCTACACCTTC	CATSRVYGDNYGYTF
TRBV25-1	.	TRBJ1-2	13	TGTGCCAGCAGTTATGGCCAGGGCTATGGCTACACCTTC	CASSYGQGYGYTF
TRBV19	.	TRBJ1-1	16	TGTGCCAGTAGTATAAGCTTGGTTGAGATGAACACTGAAGCTTTCTTT	CASSISLVEMNTEAFF
TRBV6-6	.	TRBJ1-5	14	TGTGCCAGCAGTTACAGGGGGAACAATCAGCCCCAGCATTTT	CASSYRGNNQPQHF
TRBV4-1	.	TRBJ2-7	16	TGCGCCAGCAGCCAAGATCCCCAGGGGAGGGCCTACGAGCAGTACTTC	CASSQDPQGRAYEQYF
TRBV27	.	TRBJ2-6	17	TGTGCCAGCAGGGCCGGAGGGGGCAACTCTGGGGCCAACGTCCTGACTTTC	CASRAGGGNSGANVLTF
TRBV5-5	TRBD1	TRBJ2-2	16	TGTGCCAGCAGCCCCCGAGCAGGGGGCTGGACCGGGGAGCTGTTTTTT	CASSPRAGGWTGELFF
TRBV5-1	.	TRBJ2-2	15	TGCGCCAGCAGCGGCGGGACTTCGAACACCGGGGAGCTGTTTTTT	CASSGGTSNTGELFF